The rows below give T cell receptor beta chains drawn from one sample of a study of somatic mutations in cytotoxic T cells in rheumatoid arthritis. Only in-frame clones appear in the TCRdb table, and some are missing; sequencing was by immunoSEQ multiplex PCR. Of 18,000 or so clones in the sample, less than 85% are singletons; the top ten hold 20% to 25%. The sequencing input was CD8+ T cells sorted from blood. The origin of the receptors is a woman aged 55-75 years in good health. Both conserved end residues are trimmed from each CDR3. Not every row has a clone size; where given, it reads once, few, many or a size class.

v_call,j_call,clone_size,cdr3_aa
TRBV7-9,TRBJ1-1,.,ASSLDPEAF
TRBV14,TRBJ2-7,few,ASSPSTYEQY
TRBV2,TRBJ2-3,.,ASSPARAGGADTQY
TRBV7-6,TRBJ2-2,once,ASSLEAGGTGELF
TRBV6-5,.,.,ASSYTGASYEQY
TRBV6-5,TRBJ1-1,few,LVGDAF
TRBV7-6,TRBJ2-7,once,ASSLAPDEQY
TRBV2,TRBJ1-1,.,ASRGTEAF
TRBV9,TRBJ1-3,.,ASSAPVGGSANTIY
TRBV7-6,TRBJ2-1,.,ASSLASGLNEQF
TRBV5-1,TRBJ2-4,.,ASSSLAKNIQY
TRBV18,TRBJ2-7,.,ASSPGSQGPYEQY
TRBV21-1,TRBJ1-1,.,ASSKARGGLNTEAF
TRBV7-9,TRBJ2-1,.,ASSWVRYNEQF
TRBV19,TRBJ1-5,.,ASSPWGSNQPQH
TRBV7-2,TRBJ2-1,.,ASSPSGVSYNEQF
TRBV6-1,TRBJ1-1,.,ASSDSLNTEAF
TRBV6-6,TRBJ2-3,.,ASSYSRDTQY
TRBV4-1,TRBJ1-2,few,ASSQPGDGYGYT
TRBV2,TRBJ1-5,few,ASRATGSNQPQH
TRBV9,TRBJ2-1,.,ASSVASAGRPLNEQF
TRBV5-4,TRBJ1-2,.,ASSLAGTGAFYGYT
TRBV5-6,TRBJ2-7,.,ASSPDGTVAQQY
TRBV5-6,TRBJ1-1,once,ASSLPPGESNTEAF
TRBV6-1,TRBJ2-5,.,ASSERDTVQETQY
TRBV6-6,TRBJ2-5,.,ASTRGGGGAQTQY
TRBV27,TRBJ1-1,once,ASSFEGALATEAF
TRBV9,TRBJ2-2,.,ASSVSRIRAGELF
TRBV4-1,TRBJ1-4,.,ASSQDAVGTGDEKLF
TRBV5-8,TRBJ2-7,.,ASSSDSAASYEQY